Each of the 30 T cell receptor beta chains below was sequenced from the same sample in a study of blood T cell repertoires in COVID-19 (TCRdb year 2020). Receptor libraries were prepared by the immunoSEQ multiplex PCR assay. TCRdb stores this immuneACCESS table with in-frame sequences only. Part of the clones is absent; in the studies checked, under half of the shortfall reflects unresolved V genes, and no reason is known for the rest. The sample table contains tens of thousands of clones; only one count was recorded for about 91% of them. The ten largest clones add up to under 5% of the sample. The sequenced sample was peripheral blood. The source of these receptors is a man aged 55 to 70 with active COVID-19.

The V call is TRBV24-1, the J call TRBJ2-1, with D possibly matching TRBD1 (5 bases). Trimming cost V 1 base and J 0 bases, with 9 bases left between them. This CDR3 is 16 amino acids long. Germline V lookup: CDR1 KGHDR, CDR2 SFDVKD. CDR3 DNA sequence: TGTGCCACCAGTGATTTCACAGGCAACTCCTACAATGAGCAGTTCTTC. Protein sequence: CATSDFTGNSYNEQFF.

The CDR3 protein is CASSQPRRYEQYF. CDR3 in DNA: TGTGCCAGCAGCCAGCCCAGGCGCTACGAGCAGTACTTC. The chain carries TRBV4-2 and TRBJ2-7; unclear D gene. The CDR3 loop spans 13 amino acids. Germline V lookup: CDR1 LGHNA, CDR2 YNFKEQ. Trimming cost V 3 bases and J 3 bases, with 9 bases left between them.

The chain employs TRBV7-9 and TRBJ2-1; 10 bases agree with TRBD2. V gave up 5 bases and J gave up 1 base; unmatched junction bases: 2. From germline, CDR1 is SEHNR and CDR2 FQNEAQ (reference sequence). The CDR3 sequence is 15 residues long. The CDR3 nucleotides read TGTGCCAGCAGCGCTAGCGGGAGTTCCTACAATGAGCAGTTCTTC. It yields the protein CASSASGSSYNEQFF.

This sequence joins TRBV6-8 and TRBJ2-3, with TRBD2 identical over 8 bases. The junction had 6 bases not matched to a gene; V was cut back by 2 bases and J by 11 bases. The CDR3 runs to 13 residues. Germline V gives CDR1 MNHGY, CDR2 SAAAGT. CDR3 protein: CASSYMGGLGQYF. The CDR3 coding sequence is TGTGCCAGCAGTTACATGGGGGGACTAGGGCAGTATTTT.

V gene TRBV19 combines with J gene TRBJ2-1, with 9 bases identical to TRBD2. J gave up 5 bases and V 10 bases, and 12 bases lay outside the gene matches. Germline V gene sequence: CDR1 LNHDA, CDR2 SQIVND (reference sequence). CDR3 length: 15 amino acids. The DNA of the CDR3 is TGTGCCACTAAAATTAGCGGGAGTGCGGACAATGAGCAGTTCTTC. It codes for CATKISGSADNEQFF.

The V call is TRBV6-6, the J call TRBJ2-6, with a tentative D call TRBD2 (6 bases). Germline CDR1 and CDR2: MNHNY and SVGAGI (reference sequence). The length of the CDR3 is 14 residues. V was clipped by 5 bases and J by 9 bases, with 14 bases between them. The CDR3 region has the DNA TGTGCCAGCAGTGCTATGGCGGGAATCAACGTCCTGACTTTC. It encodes CASSAMAGINVLTF.

The CDR3 sequence: CASTITGSKIPREQYF. CDR3 in DNA: TGTGCCAGCACGATAACAGGCTCAAAGATTCCCCGCGAGCAGTACTTC. The gene calls are TRBV6-6 and TRBJ2-7; D is perhaps TRBD1 (5 bases). V was trimmed by 7 bases and J by 6 bases, leaving 25 bases between them. Germline lookup yields CDR1 MNHNY and CDR2 SVGAGI (reference sequence). The CDR3 covers 16 residues.

CDR3 nucleotide sequence: TGTGCCAGCAGGATTGAGGAGGGTACGCAGTATTTT. This encodes CASRIEEGTQYF. The chain has TRBV28 and TRBJ2-3, with a tentative D call TRBD2 (6 bases). Germline assignment: CDR1 MDHEN and CDR2 SYDVKM. This CDR3 spans 12 amino acids. Trimming stripped 6 bases from V and 8 bases from J, with 12 bases between.

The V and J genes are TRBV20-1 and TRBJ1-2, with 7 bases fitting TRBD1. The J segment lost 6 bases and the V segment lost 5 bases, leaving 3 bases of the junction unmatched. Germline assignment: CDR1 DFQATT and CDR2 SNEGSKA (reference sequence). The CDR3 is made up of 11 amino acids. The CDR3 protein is CSAFDRDGYTF. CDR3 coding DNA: TGCAGTGCTTTTGACAGGGATGGCTACACCTTC.

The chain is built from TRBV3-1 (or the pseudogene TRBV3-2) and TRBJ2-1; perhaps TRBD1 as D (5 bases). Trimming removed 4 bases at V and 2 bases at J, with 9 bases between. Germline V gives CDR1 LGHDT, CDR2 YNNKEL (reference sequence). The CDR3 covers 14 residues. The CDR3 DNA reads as TGTGCCAGCAGCCCGACAGCGCCCTACAATGAGCAGTTCTTC. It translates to CASSPTAPYNEQFF.

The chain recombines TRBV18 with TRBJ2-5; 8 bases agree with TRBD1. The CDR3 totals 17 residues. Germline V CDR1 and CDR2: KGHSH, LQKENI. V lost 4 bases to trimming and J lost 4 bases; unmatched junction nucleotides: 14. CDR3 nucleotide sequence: TGTGCCAGCTCACTTCCAGGGACAGGAGGAAGGGGAGAGACCCAGTACTTC. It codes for CASSLPGTGGRGETQYF.

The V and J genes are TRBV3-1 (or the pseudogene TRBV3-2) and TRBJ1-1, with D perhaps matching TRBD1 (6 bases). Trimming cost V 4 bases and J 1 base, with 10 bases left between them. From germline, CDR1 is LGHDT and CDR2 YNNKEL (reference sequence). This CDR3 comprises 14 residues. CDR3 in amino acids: CASSLTTGNTEAFF. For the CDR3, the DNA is TGTGCCAGCAGCCTGACGACAGGGAACACTGAAGCTTTCTTT.

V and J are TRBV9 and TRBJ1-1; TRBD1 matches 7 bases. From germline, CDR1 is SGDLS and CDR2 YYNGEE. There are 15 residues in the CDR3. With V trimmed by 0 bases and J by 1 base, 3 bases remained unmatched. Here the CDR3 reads CASSVEWTGNTEAFF. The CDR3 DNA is TGTGCCAGCAGCGTAGAGTGGACAGGGAACACTGAAGCTTTCTTT.

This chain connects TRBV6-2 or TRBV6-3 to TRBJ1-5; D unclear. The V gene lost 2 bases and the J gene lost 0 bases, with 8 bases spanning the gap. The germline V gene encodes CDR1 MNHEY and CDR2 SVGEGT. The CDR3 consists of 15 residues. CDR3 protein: CASSYGRYSNQPQHF. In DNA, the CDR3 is TGTGCCAGCAGTTACGGCAGATATAGCAATCAGCCCCAGCATTTT.

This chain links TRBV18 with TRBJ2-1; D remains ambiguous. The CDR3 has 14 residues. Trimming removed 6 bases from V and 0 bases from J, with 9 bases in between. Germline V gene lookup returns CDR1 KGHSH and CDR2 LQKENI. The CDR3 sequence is CASSSASSYNEQFF. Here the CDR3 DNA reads TGTGCCAGCTCCTCCGCGAGCTCCTACAATGAGCAGTTCTTC. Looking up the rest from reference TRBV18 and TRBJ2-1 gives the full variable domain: NAGVMQNPRHLVRRRGQEARLRCSPMKGHSHVYWYRQLPEEGLKFMVYLQKENIIDESGMPKERFSAEFPKEGPSILRIQQVVRGDSAAYFCASSSASSYNEQFFGPGTRLTVL.

The CDR3 bases are TGTGCCAGCAGTGAAAACGGCCTAGCGGGAGGGGGCGGGGAGCTGTTTTTT. Translated: CASSENGLAGGGGELFF. This rearrangement joins TRBV6-1 to TRBJ2-2; 12 bases line up with TRBD2. This CDR3 is 17 amino acids long. V lost 2 bases, J lost 7 bases, and 8 bases stayed unmatched. Germline-derived CDR1 and CDR2 are MNHNS and SASEGT.

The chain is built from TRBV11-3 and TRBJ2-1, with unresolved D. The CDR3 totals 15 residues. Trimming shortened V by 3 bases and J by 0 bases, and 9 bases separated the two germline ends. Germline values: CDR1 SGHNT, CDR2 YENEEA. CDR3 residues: CASSFGQSSYNEQFF. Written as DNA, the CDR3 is TGTGCCAGCAGCTTTGGGCAAAGCTCCTACAATGAGCAGTTCTTC.

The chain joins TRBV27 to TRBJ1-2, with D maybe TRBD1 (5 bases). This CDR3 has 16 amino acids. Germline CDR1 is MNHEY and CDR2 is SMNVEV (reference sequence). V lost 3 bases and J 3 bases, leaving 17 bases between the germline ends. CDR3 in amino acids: CASSFLGRQGYYGYTF. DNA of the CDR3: TGTGCCAGCAGTTTTTTAGGACGCCAGGGCTACTATGGCTACACCTTC.

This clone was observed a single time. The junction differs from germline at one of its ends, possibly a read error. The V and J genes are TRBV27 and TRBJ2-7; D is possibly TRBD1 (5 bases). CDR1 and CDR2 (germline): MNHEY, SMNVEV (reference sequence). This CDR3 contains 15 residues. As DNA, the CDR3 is TGTGCCAGCAGTTTAATTGGGCAGGGCTCCCACGAGCAGTACTTC. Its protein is CASSLIGQGSHEQYF.

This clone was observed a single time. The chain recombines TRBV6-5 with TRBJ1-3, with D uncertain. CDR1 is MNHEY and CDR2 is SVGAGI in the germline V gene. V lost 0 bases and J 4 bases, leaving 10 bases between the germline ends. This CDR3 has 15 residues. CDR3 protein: CASSYSRAWGNTIYF. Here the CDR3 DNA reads TGTGCCAGCAGTTACTCGAGGGCTTGGGGAAACACCATATATTTT.

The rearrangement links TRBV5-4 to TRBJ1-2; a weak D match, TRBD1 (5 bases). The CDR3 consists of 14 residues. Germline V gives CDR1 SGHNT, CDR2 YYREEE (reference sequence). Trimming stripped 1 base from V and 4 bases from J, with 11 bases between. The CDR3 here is CASSLFGGGYGYTF. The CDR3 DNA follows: TGTGCCAGCAGCTTGTTCGGGGGAGGCTATGGCTACACCTTC.

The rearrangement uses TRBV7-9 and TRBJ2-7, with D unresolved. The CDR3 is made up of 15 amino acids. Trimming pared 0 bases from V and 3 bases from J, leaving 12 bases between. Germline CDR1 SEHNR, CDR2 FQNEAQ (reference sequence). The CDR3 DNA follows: TGTGCCAGCAGCTTAGCGGGTTCGGCTAGCTACGAGCAGTACTTC. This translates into CASSLAGSASYEQYF.

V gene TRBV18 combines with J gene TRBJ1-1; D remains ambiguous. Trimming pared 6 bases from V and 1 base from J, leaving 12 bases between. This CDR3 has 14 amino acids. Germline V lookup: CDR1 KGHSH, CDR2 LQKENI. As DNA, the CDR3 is TGTGCCAGCTCCCCGGCAGGCAGGAACACTGAAGCTTTCTTT. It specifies CASSPAGRNTEAFF.

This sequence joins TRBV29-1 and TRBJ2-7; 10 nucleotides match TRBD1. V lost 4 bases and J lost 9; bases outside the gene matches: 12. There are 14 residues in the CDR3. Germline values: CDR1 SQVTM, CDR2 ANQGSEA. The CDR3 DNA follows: TGCAGCGTTGCCCCGGGGACAGGGGAAAAGGCGCAGTACTTC. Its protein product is CSVAPGTGEKAQYF.

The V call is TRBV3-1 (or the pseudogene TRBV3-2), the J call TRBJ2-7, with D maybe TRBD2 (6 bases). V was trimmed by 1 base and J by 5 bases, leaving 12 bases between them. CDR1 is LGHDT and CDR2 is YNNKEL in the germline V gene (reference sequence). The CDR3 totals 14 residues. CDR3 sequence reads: CASSQAREWDEQYF. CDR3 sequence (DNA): TGTGCCAGCAGCCAAGCTCGGGAGTGGGACGAGCAGTACTTC.

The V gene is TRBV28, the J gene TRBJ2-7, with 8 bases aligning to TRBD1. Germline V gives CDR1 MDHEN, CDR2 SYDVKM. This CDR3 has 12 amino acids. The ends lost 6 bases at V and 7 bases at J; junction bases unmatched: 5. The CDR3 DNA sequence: TGTGCCAGCAGGCCAGACAGGGGTGAGCAGTACTTC. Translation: CASRPDRGEQYF.

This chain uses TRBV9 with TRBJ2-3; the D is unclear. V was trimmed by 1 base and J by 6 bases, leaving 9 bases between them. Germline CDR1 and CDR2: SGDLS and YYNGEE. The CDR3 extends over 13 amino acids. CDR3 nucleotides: TGTGCCAGCAGCGTACGCTACTTCGATACGCAGTATTTT. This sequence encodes CASSVRYFDTQYF.

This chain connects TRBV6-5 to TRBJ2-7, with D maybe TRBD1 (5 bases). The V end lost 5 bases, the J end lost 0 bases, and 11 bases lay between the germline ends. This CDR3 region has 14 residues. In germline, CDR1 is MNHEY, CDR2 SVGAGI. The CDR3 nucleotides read TGTGCCAGCAGTCCCCAAGGGGCCTCCTACGAGCAGTACTTC. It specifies CASSPQGASYEQYF.

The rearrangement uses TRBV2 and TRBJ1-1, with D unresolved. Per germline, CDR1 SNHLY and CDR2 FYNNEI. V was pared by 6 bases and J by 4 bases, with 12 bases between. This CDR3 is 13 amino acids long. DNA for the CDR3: TGTGCCAGCAGCTTGAGATTGGTCACTGAAGCTTTCTTT. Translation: CASSLRLVTEAFF.

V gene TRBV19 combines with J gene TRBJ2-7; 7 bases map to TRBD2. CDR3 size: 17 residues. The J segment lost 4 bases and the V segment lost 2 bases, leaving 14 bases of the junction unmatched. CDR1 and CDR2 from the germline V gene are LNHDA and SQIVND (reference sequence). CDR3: CASSIKGLAVAPYEQYF. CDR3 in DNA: TGTGCCAGTAGTATAAAGGGGCTAGCGGTCGCCCCTTACGAGCAGTACTTC.